One TCR beta chain is described in this entry. This specimen belongs to a study of cytomegalovirus exposure and HLA in healthy donors. The CDR3 length is 13 residues. Germline CDR1 LNHDA, CDR2 SQIVND (reference sequence). V was shortened by 4 bases and J by 5 bases, with 12 bases between the two germline ends. In the PCR, 60 Vbeta and 13 Jbeta primers were used. Repertoires were generated with immunoSEQ multiplex PCR, while TCRdb's copy carries only in-frame clones and drops some. Of fewer than 250,000 clones listed, 74% are singletons. The source material was PBMCs. The V gene is TRBV19, the J gene TRBJ2-7, with a weak D call TRBD1 (7 bases). The clonotype originates from a woman aged 25 to 39 in good health and CMV-seropositive. As DNA, the CDR3 is TGTGCCAGTAGTAGACAGGGCGGGGACGAGCAGTACTTC. Translated: CASSRQGGDEQYF.